This T cell receptor beta chain was recovered during a study of shared clonotypes between healthy human individuals. Overall study context: Serving as donors were a couple of women and a few men, whose ages spanned 18 to 49.

Adult donors, all healthy and HIV-negative, had no recent acute infections or vaccinations. The CD8 memory sample joined CD45RO+ cells and CCR7-negative CD45RA+ cells. J was trimmed by 7 bases and V by 6 bases; bases with no gene match: 8. CDR3 size: 13 residues. From germline, CDR1 is MNHNS and CDR2 SASEGT. Measured with immunoSEQ multiplex PCR; TCRdb has only the in-frame clones, and not every one. The sample carries over 300,000 clones, about nine tenths recorded once. The sample was memory CD8+ T cells sorted from blood. Subset defined: CD45RO+ cells pooled with CCR7-negative TemRA cells. The V gene is TRBV6-1, the J gene TRBJ1-2, with 7 bases that match TRBD1. The receptor was derived from a man younger than 35 in good health. CDR3 amino acids: CASSRQGEGGYTF. The CDR3 nucleotides are TGTGCCAGCAGCCGACAGGGTGAGGGTGGCTACACCTTC.